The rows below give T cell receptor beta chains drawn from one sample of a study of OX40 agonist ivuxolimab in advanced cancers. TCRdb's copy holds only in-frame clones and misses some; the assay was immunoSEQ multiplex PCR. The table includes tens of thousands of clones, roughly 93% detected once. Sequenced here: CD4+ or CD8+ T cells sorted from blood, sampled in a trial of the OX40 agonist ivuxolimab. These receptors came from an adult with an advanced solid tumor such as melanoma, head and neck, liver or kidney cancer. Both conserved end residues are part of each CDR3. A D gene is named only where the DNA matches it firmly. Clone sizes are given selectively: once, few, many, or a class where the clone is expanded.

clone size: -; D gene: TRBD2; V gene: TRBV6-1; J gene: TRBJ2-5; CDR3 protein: CATTRGLAGPLEQYF; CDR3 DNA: TGTGCCACCACCCGGGGACTAGCGGGACCCCTGGAGCAGTACTTC
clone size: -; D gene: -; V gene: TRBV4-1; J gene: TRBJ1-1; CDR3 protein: CASSLQWRQDTEAFF; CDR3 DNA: TGCGCCAGCAGCCTCCAGTGGCGACAGGACACTGAAGCTTTCTTT
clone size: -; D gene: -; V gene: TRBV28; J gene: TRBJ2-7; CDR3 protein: CASSWGVYEQYF; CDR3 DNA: TGTGCCAGCAGTTGGGGCGTTTACGAGCAGTACTTC
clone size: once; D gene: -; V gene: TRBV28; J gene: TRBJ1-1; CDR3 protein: CASSLNPREAFF; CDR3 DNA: TGTGCCAGCAGTTTGAATCCCAGAGAAGCTTTCTTT
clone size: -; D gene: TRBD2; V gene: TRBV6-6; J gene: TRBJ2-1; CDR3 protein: CASSPGTSGSEQFF; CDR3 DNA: TGTGCCAGCAGTCCCGGGACTAGCGGTTCTGAGCAGTTCTTC
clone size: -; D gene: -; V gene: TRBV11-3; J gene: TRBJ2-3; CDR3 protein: CASSLGRTDTQYF; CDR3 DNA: TGTGCCAGCAGCTTAGGGAGGACAGATACGCAGTATTTT
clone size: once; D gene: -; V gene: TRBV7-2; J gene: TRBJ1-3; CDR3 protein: CASSRNPGSSGNTIYF; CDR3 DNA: TGTGCCAGCAGCCGCAATCCGGGGAGCTCTGGAAACACCATATATTTT
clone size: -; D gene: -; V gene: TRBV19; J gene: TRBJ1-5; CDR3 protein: CASSINLDFPGWLSNQPQHF; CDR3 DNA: TGTGCCAGTAGTATTAACTTGGACTTCCCAGGGTGGCTGAGCAATCAGCCCCAGCATTTT
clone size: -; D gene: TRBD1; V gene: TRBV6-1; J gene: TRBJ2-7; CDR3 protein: CASSEKGRGRSEQYF; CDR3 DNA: TGTGCCAGCAGTGAAAAGGGCAGGGGGCGAAGCGAGCAGTACTTC
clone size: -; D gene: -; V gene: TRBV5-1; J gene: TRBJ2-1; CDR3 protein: CASSLAQDSLSYNEQFF; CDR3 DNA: TGCGCCAGCAGCTTGGCCCAGGACAGCCTCTCCTACAATGAGCAGTTCTTC
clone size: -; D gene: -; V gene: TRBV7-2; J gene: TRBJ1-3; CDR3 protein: CASSLAPPGLAGNTIYF; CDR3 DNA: TGTGCCAGCAGCTTAGCGCCTCCGGGCCTGGCTGGAAACACCATATATTTT
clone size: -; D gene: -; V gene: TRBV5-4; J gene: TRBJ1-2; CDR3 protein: CASSLGTTRWGYGYTF; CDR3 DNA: TGTGCCAGCAGCTTGGGGACTACCCGCTGGGGCTATGGCTACACCTTC
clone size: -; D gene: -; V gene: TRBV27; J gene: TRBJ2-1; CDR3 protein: CASSFPRDTYNEQFF; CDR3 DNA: TGTGCCAGCAGTTTCCCACGGGACACCTACAATGAGCAGTTCTTC
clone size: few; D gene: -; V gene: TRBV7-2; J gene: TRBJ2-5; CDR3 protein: CASSSGPGGETQYF; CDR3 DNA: TGTGCCAGCAGCTCCGGCCCGGGTGGGGAGACCCAGTACTTC
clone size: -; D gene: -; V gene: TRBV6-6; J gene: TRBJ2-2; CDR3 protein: CASSRRATVDTGELFF; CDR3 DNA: TGTGCCAGCAGCCGCCGGGCGACGGTGGACACCGGGGAGCTGTTTTTT
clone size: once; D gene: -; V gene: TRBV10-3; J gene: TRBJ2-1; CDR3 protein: CAIRVGWGANNEQFF; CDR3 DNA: TGTGCCATCAGGGTCGGGTGGGGGGCGAACAATGAGCAGTTCTTC
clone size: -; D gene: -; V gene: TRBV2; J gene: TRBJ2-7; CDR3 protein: CASTPNPDRFREQYF; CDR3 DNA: TGTGCCAGCACCCCAAACCCCGACAGGTTTCGCGAGCAGTACTTC
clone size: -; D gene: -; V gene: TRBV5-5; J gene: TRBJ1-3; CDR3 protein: CASSLSLRTNSGNTIYF; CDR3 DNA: TGTGCCAGCAGCTTGAGTCTGAGGACAAACTCTGGAAACACCATATATTTT